The sequence of this T cell receptor beta chain was determined in a study of blood T cell repertoires in COVID-19. Only in-frame clones appear in the TCRdb table, and some are missing; sequencing was by immunoSEQ multiplex PCR. In the table there are 250,000 to 350,000 clones, 75% to 90% of which are singletons. The germline gives CDR1 LNHDA, CDR2 SQIVND (reference sequence). The CDR3 extends over 13 amino acids. The V and J ends lost 5 bases and 10 bases respectively, with 15 bases between them. The origin of this receptor is a woman aged 30 to 39 with active or convalescent COVID-19. Sequenced input: peripheral blood. V and J are TRBV19 and TRBJ2-1, with a weak D call TRBD1 (6 bases). DNA of the CDR3: TGTGCCAGTAGTGTACTCAACAGGGAGGAGCAGTTCTTC. The encoded protein is CASSVLNREEQFF.